A single sample gave rise to the 25 T cell receptor beta chains below, sequenced in a study of blood T cell repertoires in COVID-19. Using immunoSEQ multiplex PCR, the repertoire was profiled, and TCRdb retains in-frame clones only, with some absent. The sample holds 300,000 to 400,000 clones, around 85% seen once. What was sequenced was PBMCs or T cells enriched from blood (not recorded which). All receptors derive from a woman aged 40 to 50 with acute COVID-19.

The V and J genes are TRBV5-6 and TRBJ1-2; 9 bases match TRBD1. Germline trimming cut 7 bases from V and 5 bases from J; bases unmatched to any gene: 9. CDR3 length: 14 residues. Germline-derived CDR1 and CDR2 are SGHDT and YYEEEE. CDR3 nucleotides: TGTGCCAGCGATAGAGGACAGGGGCAATATGGCTACACCTTC. It specifies CASDRGQGQYGYTF.

This clone was detected a few times. The rearrangement links TRBV4-1 to TRBJ1-2; D not certain. The CDR3 contains 13 residues. Trimming removed 0 bases from V and 8 bases from J, with 10 bases in between. Germline assignment: CDR1 MGHRA and CDR2 YSYEKL. CDR3 DNA: TGCGCCAGCAGCCAAGAGTTTTACAACGGCTACACCTTC. Protein sequence: CASSQEFYNGYTF.

The J gene is TRBJ1-1, the V gene TRBV5-1; D perhaps matches TRBD1 (5 bases). V shed 5 bases and J shed 0 bases, with 11 bases lying between them. CDR3 length: 14 amino acids. Germline lookup yields CDR1 SGHRS and CDR2 YFSETQ. This CDR3 is CASRGLGLNTEAFF. CDR3 in DNA: TGCGCCAGCAGGGGACTGGGGCTGAACACTGAAGCTTTCTTT.

Details on this clone: The CDR3 does not close with the conserved phenylalanine or tryptophan, likely indicating a read error. The DNA is omitted, as the CDR3 cannot be located on it reliably, and the CDR3 follows TCRdb's listing. V is TRBV12-3 or TRBV12-4 and J is TRBJ1-2; TRBD1 is the table's D call, not checked against the DNA. The CDR3 numbers 9 amino acids, ends counted. CDR3 sequence: CASRVRGTN.

This rearrangement joins TRBV19 to TRBJ1-2; tentative D call: TRBD1 (6 bases). The CDR3 runs 15 residues. Germline CDR1 LNHDA, CDR2 SQIVND (reference sequence). The V gene lost 10 bases and the J gene lost 3 bases, with 21 bases spanning the gap. Written as DNA, the CDR3 is TGTGCCACTACCTCGTTACAGGGATTTGACTATGGCTACACCTTC. The encoded protein is CATTSLQGFDYGYTF.

The chain couples TRBV9 to TRBJ2-5, with TRBD2 as a possible D gene (7 bases). V lost 7 bases to trimming and J lost 7 bases, with 17 bases between them. The CDR3 extends over 13 amino acids. Germline V lookup: CDR1 SGDLS, CDR2 YYNGEE. DNA for the CDR3: TGTGCCAGCTCACGGGGGGCCGGCGGGACCCAGTACTTC. This sequence encodes CASSRGAGGTQYF.

This rearrangement joins TRBV11-3 to TRBJ2-3, with a tentative D call TRBD2 (5 bases). V gave up 2 bases and J gave up 1 base, with 10 bases separating them. The CDR3 is 15 residues long. Germline lookup yields CDR1 SGHNT and CDR2 YENEEA. CDR3 in amino acids: CASSLSGPGTDTQYF. CDR3 in DNA: TGTGCCAGCAGCTTAAGCGGCCCCGGCACAGATACGCAGTATTTT. Combining the CDR3 with reference TRBV11-3 and TRBJ2-3 gives the whole variable domain EAGVVQSPRYKIIEKKQPVAFWCNPISGHNTLYWYLQNLGQGPELLIRYENEEAVDDSQLPKDRFSAERLKGVDSTLKIQPAELGDSAVYLCASSLSGPGTDTQYFGPGTRLTVL.

The V call is TRBV11-2, the J call TRBJ1-3; no clear D gene. V lost 7 bases, J lost 4 bases, and 17 bases lay in between. Germline V gene sequence: CDR1 SGHAT, CDR2 FQNNGV. The CDR3 is made up of 15 amino acids. The CDR3 region is CASTAAGVFGNTIYF. For the CDR3, the DNA is TGTGCCAGCACCGCCGCCGGGGTTTTCGGAAACACCATATATTTT.

V usage is TRBV7-8 and J usage is TRBJ2-3; 8 bases fit TRBD1. The germline V gene has CDR1 SGHVS and CDR2 FQNEAQ. The CDR3 extends over 17 amino acids. J lost 2 bases, V lost 1 base, and 8 bases had no gene match. CDR3 loop: CASSLGGQGAFTDTQYF. In nucleotides, the CDR3 is TGTGCCAGCAGCTTAGGAGGGCAGGGGGCCTTCACAGATACGCAGTATTTT.

A few counts support this clone. The chain couples TRBV5-1 to TRBJ2-7; 16 positions match TRBD2. From germline, CDR1 is SGHRS and CDR2 YFSETQ. There are 16 residues in the CDR3. The V gene end was trimmed by 4 bases and the J gene end by 2 bases; junction bases not matched to a gene: 3. The CDR3 DNA reads TGCGCCAGCAGCCTGGGACTAGCGGGAGGGGCCTACGAGCAGTACTTC. Translated, it gives CASSLGLAGGAYEQYF. Together with reference TRBV5-1 and TRBJ2-7, the CDR3 gives the full variable domain: KAGVTQTPRYLIKTRGQQVTLSCSPISGHRSVSWYQQTPGQGLQFLFEYFSETQRNKGNFPGRFSGRQFSNSRSEMNVSTLELGDSALYLCASSLGLAGGAYEQYFGPGTRLTVT.

This rearrangement joins TRBV13 to TRBJ1-2; no definite D call. The CDR3 is 14 amino acids. V was pared by 2 bases and J by 0 bases, with 7 bases between. Germline-derived CDR1 and CDR2 are PRHDT and FYEKMQ (reference sequence). In nucleotides, the CDR3 is TGTGCCAGCAGCTTACCGAGCGCTAACTATGGCTACACCTTC. Protein: CASSLPSANYGYTF.

This clone was detected a few times. The V gene is TRBV25-1, the J gene TRBJ1-6, with 8 bases aligning to TRBD1. The CDR3 runs 13 residues. V shed 1 base and J 12 bases; nucleotides not matched to a gene: 2. Germline CDR1 is MGHDK and CDR2 is SYGVNS. The CDR3 region has the DNA TGTGCCAGCAGTGAATCACAGGGGGAACCCCTCCACTTT. It is translated as CASSESQGEPLHF. Combining the CDR3 with reference TRBV25-1 and TRBJ1-6 gives the whole variable domain EADIYQTPRYLVIGTGKKITLECSQTMGHDKMYWYQQDPGMELHLIHYSYGVNSTEKGDLSSESTVSRIRTEHFPLTLESARPSHTSQYLCASSESQGEPLHFGNGTRLTVT.

This sequence joins TRBV28 and TRBJ2-2; 8 bases align to TRBD2. After removal of 3 bases from V and 1 base from J, the junction contained 1 base not matched to a gene. Germline V lookup: CDR1 MDHEN, CDR2 SYDVKM. There are 15 residues in the CDR3. The CDR3, as DNA: TGTGCCAGCAGTTTTGCGGGGGGGAACACCGGGGAGCTGTTTTTT. It encodes CASSFAGGNTGELFF.

This clone is a singleton in its sample. The chain recombines TRBV7-2 with TRBJ2-3; 8 bases agree with TRBD2. The germline V gene encodes CDR1 SGHTA and CDR2 FQGNSA. Losses at the gene ends were 5 bases for V and 4 bases for J; bases not matched to a gene: 11. The CDR3 has 16 residues. The CDR3 sequence is CASSLNFGAGADTQYF. CDR3 coding DNA: TGTGCCAGCAGCCTGAATTTTGGAGCGGGAGCAGATACGCAGTATTTT.

This chain uses TRBV5-1 with TRBJ2-5, with D maybe TRBD2 (6 bases). Per germline, CDR1 SGHRS and CDR2 YFSETQ. The CDR3 extends over 14 amino acids. V lost 6 bases to trimming and J lost 3 bases, with 15 bases between them. The CDR3 is CASTLYQREETQYF. Written as DNA, the CDR3 is TGCGCCAGCACCCTTTATCAGCGGGAAGAGACCCAGTACTTC.

The chain joins TRBV5-8 to TRBJ1-2; 10 positions match TRBD1. Germline V gives CDR1 SGHTS, CDR2 YDEGEE. J gave up 11 bases and V 1 base, and 14 bases lay outside the gene matches. This CDR3 has 16 residues. The CDR3 is CASSLIFGTGAPRYTF. As DNA, the CDR3 is TGTGCCAGCAGCTTGATTTTTGGGACAGGGGCTCCGCGGTACACCTTC.

J is TRBJ1-2 and V is TRBV11-2, with 8 bases lining up with TRBD1. This CDR3 region has 16 residues. The germline V gene has CDR1 SGHAT and CDR2 FQNNGV. Unmatched junction bases numbered 6, after V lost 1 base and J lost 2 bases. The CDR3, as DNA: TGTGCCAGCAGCTTAGGGGGAAGGACAGGGAACTATGGCTACACCTTC. It translates to CASSLGGRTGNYGYTF. Variable domain in full (rest from reference TRBV11-2 and TRBJ1-2): EAGVAQSPRYKIIEKRQSVAFWCNPISGHATLYWYQQILGQGPKLLIQFQNNGVVDDSQLPKDRFSAERLKGVDSTLKIQPAKLEDSAVYLCASSLGGRTGNYGYTFGSGTRLTVV.

The chain links TRBV7-2 to TRBJ1-1; 8 bases are shared with TRBD1. Germline CDR1 is SGHTA and CDR2 is FQGNSA. CDR3 size: 15 residues. V shed 5 bases, J shed 4 bases, and the junction held 9 bases outside the gene matches. In nucleotides, the CDR3 is TGTGCCAGCAGCCCCGATAAGGACAGGGTCACTGAAGCTTTCTTT. It encodes CASSPDKDRVTEAFF.

The V gene is TRBV7-2, the J gene TRBJ1-6, with a weak D call TRBD1 (5 bases). This CDR3 spans 16 amino acids. V was trimmed by 1 base and J by 6 bases, leaving 13 bases between them. CDR1 SGHTA and CDR2 FQGNSA come from the germline V gene. CDR3 sequence reads: CASSLGGTGVNSPLHF. Here the CDR3 DNA reads TGTGCCAGCAGCTTAGGGGGAACAGGTGTTAATTCACCCCTCCACTTT. Supplemented by reference TRBV7-2 and TRBJ1-6, the full variable domain reads GAGVSQSPSNKVTEKGKDVELRCDPISGHTALYWYRQSLGQGLEFLIYFQGNSAPDKSGLPSDRFSAERTGGSVSTLTIQRTQQEDSAVYLCASSLGGTGVNSPLHFGNGTRLTVT.

This sequence joins TRBV5-1 and TRBJ2-2; a weak D match, TRBD2 (5 bases). Trimming left V 4 bases short and J 6 bases short, with 10 bases between. The germline V gene has CDR1 SGHRS and CDR2 YFSETQ. The CDR3 extends over 13 amino acids. The CDR3 sequence: CASSPDYAGELFF. CDR3 nucleotide sequence: TGCGCCAGCAGCCCCGACTACGCCGGGGAGCTGTTTTTT.

The chain links TRBV5-1 to TRBJ2-1; weak D call: TRBD2 (6 bases). The CDR3 is 15 amino acids. The germline V gene encodes CDR1 SGHRS and CDR2 YFSETQ. V lost 0 bases and J 2 bases, leaving 9 bases between the germline ends. The CDR3 is CASSLAGDPYNEQFF. In nucleotides, the CDR3 is TGCGCCAGCAGCTTGGCGGGAGATCCCTACAATGAGCAGTTCTTC.

The V call is TRBV25-1, the J call TRBJ2-1; the match to TRBD1 covers 8 bases. Trimming at V came to 4 bases and at J to 0 bases, leaving 11 bases not matched to a gene. This CDR3 spans 18 amino acids. Germline CDR1 and CDR2: MGHDK and SYGVNS. The CDR3 loop reads CASSVLSKQGVSYNEQFF. CDR3 sequence (DNA): TGTGCCAGCAGTGTCCTCTCCAAACAGGGGGTCTCCTACAATGAGCAGTTCTTC.

The chain recombines TRBV19 with TRBJ2-7, with D perhaps TRBD1 (5 bases). The CDR3 runs 14 residues. V was pared by 4 bases and J by 3 bases, with 13 bases between. Per germline, CDR1 LNHDA and CDR2 SQIVND (reference sequence). For the CDR3, the DNA is TGTGCCAGTAGTAGGGGCCGTGCCTACTACGAGCAGTACTTC. Encoded protein: CASSRGRAYYEQYF.

The chain is built from TRBV5-1 and TRBJ2-7; 8 positions agree with TRBD1. V was clipped by 0 bases and J by 3 bases; unmatched bases: 5. CDR1 is SGHRS and CDR2 is YFSETQ in the germline V gene. The CDR3 runs 15 residues. CDR3 DNA: TGCGCCAGCAGCTTGGGGCAGGGGGCTTACTACGAGCAGTACTTC. Amino acid sequence: CASSLGQGAYYEQYF.

The chain employs TRBV14 and TRBJ1-2; no clear D. Germline values: CDR1 SGHDN, CDR2 FVKESK. V was pared by 3 bases and J by 4 bases, with 12 bases between. CDR3 length: 14 amino acids. CDR3 residues: CASSQSGALYGYTF. In DNA form, the CDR3 reads TGTGCCAGCAGCCAGTCAGGCGCGCTCTATGGCTACACCTTC.